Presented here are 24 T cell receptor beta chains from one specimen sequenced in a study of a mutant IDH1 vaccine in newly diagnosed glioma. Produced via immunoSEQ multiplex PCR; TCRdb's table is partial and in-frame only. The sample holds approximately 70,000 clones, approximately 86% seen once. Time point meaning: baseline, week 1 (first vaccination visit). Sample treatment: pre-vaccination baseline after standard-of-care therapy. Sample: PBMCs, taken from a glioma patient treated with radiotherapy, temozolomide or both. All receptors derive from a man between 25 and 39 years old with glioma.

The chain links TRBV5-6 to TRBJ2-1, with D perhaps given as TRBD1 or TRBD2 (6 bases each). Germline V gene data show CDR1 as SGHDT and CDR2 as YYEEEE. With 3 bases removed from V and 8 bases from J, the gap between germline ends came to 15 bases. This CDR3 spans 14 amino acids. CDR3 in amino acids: CASSWRGRGYEQFF. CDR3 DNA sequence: TGTGCCAGCAGCTGGCGGGGCAGGGGTTATGAGCAGTTCTTC.

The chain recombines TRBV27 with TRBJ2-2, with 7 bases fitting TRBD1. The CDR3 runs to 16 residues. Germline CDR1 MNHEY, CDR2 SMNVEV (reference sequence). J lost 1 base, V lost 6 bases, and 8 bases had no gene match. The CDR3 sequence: CASSNSDRRNTGELFF. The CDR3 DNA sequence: TGTGCCAGCAGCAATTCGGACAGGCGGAACACCGGGGAGCTGTTTTTT.

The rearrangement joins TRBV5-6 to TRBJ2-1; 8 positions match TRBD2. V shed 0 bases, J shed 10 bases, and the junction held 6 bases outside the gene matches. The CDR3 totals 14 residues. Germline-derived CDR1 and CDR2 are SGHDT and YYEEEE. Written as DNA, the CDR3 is TGTGCCAGCAGCTTGGGACTAGCGCACTCGGAGCAGTTCTTC. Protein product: CASSLGLAHSEQFF.

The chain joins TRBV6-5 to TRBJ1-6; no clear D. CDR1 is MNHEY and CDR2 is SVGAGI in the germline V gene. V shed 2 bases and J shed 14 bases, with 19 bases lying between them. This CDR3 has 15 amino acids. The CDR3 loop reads CASSYGVAAVITLHF. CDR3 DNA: TGTGCCAGCAGTTACGGCGTCGCGGCCGTAATTACCCTCCACTTT.

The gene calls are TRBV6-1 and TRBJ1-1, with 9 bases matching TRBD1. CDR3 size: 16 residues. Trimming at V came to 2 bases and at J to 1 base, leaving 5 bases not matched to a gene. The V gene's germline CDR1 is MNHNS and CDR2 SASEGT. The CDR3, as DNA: TGTGCCAGCAGTGAAAATTGGGACAGGGCGAACACTGAAGCTTTCTTT. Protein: CASSENWDRANTEAFF.

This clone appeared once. The CDR3 reads CASSETAATNEKLFF. The CDR3 DNA is TGTGCCAGCAGTGAGACAGCCGCAACTAATGAAAAACTGTTTTTT. J is TRBJ1-4 and V is TRBV2; possible D gene TRBD1, 5 bases. This CDR3 comprises 15 residues. V lost 3 bases, J lost 0 bases, and 8 bases lay in between. CDR1 SNHLY and CDR2 FYNNEI come from the germline V gene.

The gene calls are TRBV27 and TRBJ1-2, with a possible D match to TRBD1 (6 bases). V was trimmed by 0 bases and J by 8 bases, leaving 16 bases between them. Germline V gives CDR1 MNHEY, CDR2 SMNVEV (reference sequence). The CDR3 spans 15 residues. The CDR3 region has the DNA TGTGCCAGCAGTTTATCGGGGACGGGGGGCGACGGCTACACCTTC. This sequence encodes CASSLSGTGGDGYTF.

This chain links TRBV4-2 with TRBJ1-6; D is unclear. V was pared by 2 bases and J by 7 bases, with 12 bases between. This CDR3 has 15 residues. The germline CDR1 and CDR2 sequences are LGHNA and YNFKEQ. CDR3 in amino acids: CASSQQANGNSPLHF. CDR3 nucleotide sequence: TGTGCCAGCAGCCAACAGGCCAATGGGAATTCACCCCTCCACTTT.

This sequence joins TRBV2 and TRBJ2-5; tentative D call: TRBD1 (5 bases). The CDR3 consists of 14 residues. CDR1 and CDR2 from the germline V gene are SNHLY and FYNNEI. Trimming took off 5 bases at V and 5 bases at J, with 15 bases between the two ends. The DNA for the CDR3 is TGTGCCAGCAGTCCGACCAGGGTCTGGGAGACCCAGTACTTC. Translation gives CASSPTRVWETQYF.

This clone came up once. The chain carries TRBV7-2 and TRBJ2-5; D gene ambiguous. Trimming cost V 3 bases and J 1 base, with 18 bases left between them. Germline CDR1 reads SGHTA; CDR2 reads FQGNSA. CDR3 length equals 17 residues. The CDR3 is CASSFLILRSPQETQYF. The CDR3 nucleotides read TGTGCCAGCAGCTTTTTGATTCTAAGGAGTCCCCAAGAGACCCAGTACTTC.

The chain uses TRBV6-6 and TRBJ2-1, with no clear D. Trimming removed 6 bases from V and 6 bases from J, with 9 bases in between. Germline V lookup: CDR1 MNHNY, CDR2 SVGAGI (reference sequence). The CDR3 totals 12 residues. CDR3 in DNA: TGTGCCAGCAGCACCGTCCGCAATGAGCAGTTCTTC. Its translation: CASSTVRNEQFF.

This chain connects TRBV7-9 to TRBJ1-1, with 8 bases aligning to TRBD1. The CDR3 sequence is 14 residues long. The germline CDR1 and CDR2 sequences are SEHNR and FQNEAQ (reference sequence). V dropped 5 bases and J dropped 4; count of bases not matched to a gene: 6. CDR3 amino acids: CASSVRQGRTEAFF. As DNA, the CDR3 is TGTGCCAGCAGCGTAAGACAGGGGCGCACTGAAGCTTTCTTT.

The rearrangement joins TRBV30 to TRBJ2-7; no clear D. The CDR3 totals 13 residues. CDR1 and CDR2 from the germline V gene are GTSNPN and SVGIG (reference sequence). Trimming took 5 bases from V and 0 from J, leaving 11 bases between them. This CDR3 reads CAWDSGLSYEQYF. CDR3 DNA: TGTGCCTGGGACTCGGGCCTCTCCTACGAGCAGTACTTC.

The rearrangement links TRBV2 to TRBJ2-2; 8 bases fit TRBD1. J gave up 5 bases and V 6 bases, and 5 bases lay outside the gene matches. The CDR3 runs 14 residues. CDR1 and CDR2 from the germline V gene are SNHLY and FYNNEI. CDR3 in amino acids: CASRAQGGTGELFF. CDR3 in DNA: TGTGCCAGCAGGGCACAGGGGGGTACCGGGGAGCTGTTTTTT.

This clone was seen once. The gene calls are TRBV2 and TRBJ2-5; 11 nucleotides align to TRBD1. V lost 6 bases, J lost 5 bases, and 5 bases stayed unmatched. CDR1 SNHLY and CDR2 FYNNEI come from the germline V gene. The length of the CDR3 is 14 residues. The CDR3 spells CASRAGQGGETQYF. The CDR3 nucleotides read TGTGCCAGCAGAGCGGGACAGGGGGGGGAGACCCAGTACTTC. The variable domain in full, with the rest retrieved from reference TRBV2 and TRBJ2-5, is EPEVTQTPSHQVTQMGQEVILRCVPISNHLYFYWYRQILGQKVEFLVSFYNNEISEKSEIFDDQFSVERPDGSNFTLKIRSTKLEDSAMYFCASRAGQGGETQYFGPGTRLLVL.

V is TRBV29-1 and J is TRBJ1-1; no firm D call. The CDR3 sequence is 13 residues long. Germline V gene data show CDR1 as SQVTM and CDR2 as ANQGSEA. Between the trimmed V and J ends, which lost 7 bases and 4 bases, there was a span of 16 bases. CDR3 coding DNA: TGCAGCGCTCGAGACCGGCCGGGCACTGAAGCTTTCTTT. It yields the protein CSARDRPGTEAFF.

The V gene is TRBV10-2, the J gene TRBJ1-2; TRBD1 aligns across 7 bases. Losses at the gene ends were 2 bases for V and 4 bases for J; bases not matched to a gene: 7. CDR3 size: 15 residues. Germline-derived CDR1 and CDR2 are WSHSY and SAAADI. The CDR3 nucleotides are TGCGCCAGCAGTGAGAGGAGGGGGCTAGTCTATGGCTACACCTTC. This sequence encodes CASSERRGLVYGYTF.

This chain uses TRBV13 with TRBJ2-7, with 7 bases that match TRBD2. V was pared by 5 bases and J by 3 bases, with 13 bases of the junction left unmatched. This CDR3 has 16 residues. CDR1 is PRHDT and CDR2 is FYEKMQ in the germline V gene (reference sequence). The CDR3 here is CASSRSRGSVNYEQYF. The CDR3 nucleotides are TGTGCCAGCAGCAGGTCGCGGGGGTCCGTCAACTACGAGCAGTACTTC.

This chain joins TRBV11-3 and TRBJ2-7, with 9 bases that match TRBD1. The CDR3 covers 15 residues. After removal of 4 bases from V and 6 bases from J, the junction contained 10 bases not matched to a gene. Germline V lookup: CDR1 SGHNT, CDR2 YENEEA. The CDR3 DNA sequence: TGTGCCAGCAGCTCCTCGGGGACAGGGAACCGCGAGCAGTACTTC. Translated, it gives CASSSSGTGNREQYF.

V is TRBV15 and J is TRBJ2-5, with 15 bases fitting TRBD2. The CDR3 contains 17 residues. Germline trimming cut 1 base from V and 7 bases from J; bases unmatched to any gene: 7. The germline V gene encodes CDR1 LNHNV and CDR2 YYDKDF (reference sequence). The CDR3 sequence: CATSRAPGLAGGVTQYF. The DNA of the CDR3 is TGTGCCACCAGCAGAGCCCCGGGACTAGCGGGGGGAGTGACCCAGTACTTC.

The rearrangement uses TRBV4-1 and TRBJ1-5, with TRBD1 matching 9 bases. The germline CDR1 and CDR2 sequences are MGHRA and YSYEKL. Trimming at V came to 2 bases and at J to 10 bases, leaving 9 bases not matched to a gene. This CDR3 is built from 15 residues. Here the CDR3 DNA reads TGCGCCAGCAGCCAAACCGGGACAGGGTTGCAACCCCAGCATTTT. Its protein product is CASSQTGTGLQPQHF.

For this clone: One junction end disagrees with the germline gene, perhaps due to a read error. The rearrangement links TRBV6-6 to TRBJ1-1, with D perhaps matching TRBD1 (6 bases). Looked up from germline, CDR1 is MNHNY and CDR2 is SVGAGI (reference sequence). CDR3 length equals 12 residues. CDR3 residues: CASSSGALEAFF. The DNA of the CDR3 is TGCGCCAGCAGTTCAGGGGCCCTTGAAGCTTTCTTT.

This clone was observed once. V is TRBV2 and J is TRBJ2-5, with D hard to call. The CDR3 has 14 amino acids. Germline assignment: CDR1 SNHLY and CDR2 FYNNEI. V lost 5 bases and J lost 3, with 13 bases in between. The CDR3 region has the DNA TGTGCCAGCAGTTTCCGGCACCACAAAGAGACCCAGTACTTC. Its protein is CASSFRHHKETQYF.

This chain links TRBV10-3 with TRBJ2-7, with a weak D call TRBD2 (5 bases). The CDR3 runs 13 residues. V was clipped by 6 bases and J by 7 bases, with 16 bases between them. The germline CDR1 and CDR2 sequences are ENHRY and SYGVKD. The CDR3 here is CAISDRGSVEQYF. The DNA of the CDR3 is TGTGCCATCAGCGACCGAGGGAGCGTGGAGCAGTACTTC.